Detailed here is one T cell receptor (beta chain). Its specificity is not known. The CDR3 spans 18 residues. The sample is drawn from a study of somatic mutations in cytotoxic T cells in rheumatoid arthritis. Background on the study: Right after diagnosis, and before any treatment had started, patient peripheral blood (under 34 ml EDTA) was drawn. Flow sorting of some V beta antibody-stained T cells reached nearly 100% purity, with V beta1+ cells also TCRB-sequenced.

TCRdb's table, derived via immunoSEQ multiplex PCR, lists solely in-frame clones and lacks some. Among around 20,000 clones listed, over 75% were seen once. Notes on the study in general: Clonality of CD8+ cells rose with age in rheumatoid arthritis patients but not healthy controls.

The clonotype was recovered from an adult with rheumatoid arthritis. The sample comprised CD8+ T cells sorted from blood. The chain links TRBV21-1 to TRBJ2-7; the table names TRBD2, a call not compared with the DNA. TRBV21-1 is classified as a pseudogene. The CDR3 nucleotides are TGTGCCAGCAGCAAAGAAACTCCGGGACTAGCGGGGCCCTACGAGCAGTACGTC. Its translation: CASSKETPGLAGPYEQYV.